This TCR beta chain was identified during a study of shared clonotypes between healthy human individuals (dated by TCRdb to 2019 to 2021). Study-wide context: The cohort included three men and a couple of women between 18 and 49 years of age. To estimate repertoire size and how much clonotype sharing occurs between individuals, the study deeply sequenced the blood TCR repertoires of roughly 5 healthy adults. For each donor, three plates each were used for CD4 naive and CD4 memory, two plates were used for CD8 naive, and one plate was used for CD8 memory. To increase sequencing depth and limit assay-specific biases, TCR repertoire library preparation and sequencing were carried out by different laboratories using diverse techniques. Each donor's leukapheresis produced roughly between about 0.9 and 9.5 billion PBMCs. Study-wide conclusions, independent of this receptor: Clonotypes shared by all four sorted-subset donors showed higher generation probabilities than non-shared clonotypes. Pairwise subsampling indicated that sequencing depth was expected to affect the degree of clonotype sharing among donors. Because the study included a small number of donors, the genetic and exposure-history diversity represented was limited. Sharing across a few donors was observed for around 4.8% of naive CD4, less than 4% of naive CD8, 2% to 2.5% of memory CD4, and about 0.4% of memory CD8 clonotypes. Even with the large sequencing depth, rarefaction of the sorted-subset datasets indicated that sequencing was incomplete. Only blood was sampled, and tissue TCR repertoires likely differ from those in blood. Naive subsets generally had larger estimated clonotype richness than memory subsets.

V and J lose 4 bases and 2 bases, and a span of 11 bases separates them. The CDR1 and CDR2 encoded by the germline V gene (reference sequence) are GTSNPN and SVGIG. The CDR3 runs 13 residues from the cysteine to the phenylalanine. The kept DNA is CDR3 alone, 39 bases in frame from the first base. Of note for this clone: Its antigen is still unknown. No much larger clone exists at a distance of one base, and base qualities are not known.

Using the deep immunoSEQ assay, multiplex PCR amplified TCR CDR3 regions from genomic DNA. For each cell subset, the extracted genomic DNA was distributed evenly across all wells of several immunoSEQ 96-well plates, and each plate served as one replicate. For sorted subsets, approximately 190 ng genomic DNA, equal to 25,000 to 35,000 T cell genomes, was loaded into each replicate PCR. The purified libraries were quantified using a Qubit 3.0 fluorometer, sized with a Bioanalyzer 2100, and then quantified again using the KAPA Library Quantification kit. Every immunoSEQ 96-well plate was sequenced on a separate single-read 150-cycle Illumina NextSeq 550 flow cell. As for the authors' bioinformatics: Because the immunoSEQ output held only junctional sequences and lacked quality scores, the filtering could not match the filtering applied to full-length reads. Sequences were annotated with PyIR, a Python wrapper for IgBLAST v1.9, using IMGT germline references to assign V/J genes and CDR3. Reads with weak V/J assignments (E-value above 1e-6), missing CDR3, stop codons, out-of-frame junctions, or ambiguous translated residues were removed. V3J clonotypes were defined by identical inferred V gene, J gene, and CDR3 amino acid sequence. The percentage overlap between two repertoires was calculated by dividing the number of shared unique clonotypes by the size of the smaller repertoire. Three approaches were used to assess repertoire richness: RTK rarefaction, the Chao1 estimator, and Recon v2.1 estimates of unobserved clonotypes. Generation probabilities for all TCRbeta clonotypes obtained by the gDNA method from four donors were computed using OLGA. What TCRdb holds here is the immuneACCESS table cut down to in-frame rearrangements. Part of the clones is not present; checked against another copy, under half of the missing clones reflect an unresolved V gene, and the others are unexplained. That table supplies the V and J calls and clone size; D and trimming were determined from the DNA. Here the sample has about 2.4 million clones; over 85% occur a single time. Together, the top ten hold roughly 0.39% of the sample.

The donors were healthy, HIV-negative adults with no recently reported acute infections or vaccinations. All donors were Caucasian adults living in Nashville, Tennessee, USA. CD4+ T cells were enriched by magnetic negative selection, after which naive cells were positively selected on CD45RA and the negative fraction was taken as the memory subset. After blood collection by leukapheresis, PBMCs were isolated using Ficoll-Histopaque density gradient centrifugation and then cryopreserved in the vapor phase of liquid nitrogen. Analytical flow cytometry was used to check the purity and quantity of every magnetically sorted T cell population. Each sorted fraction had its genomic DNA isolated and then quantified by UV absorbance on a Nanodrop 2000c.

The chain joins TRBV30 to TRBJ1-1; no confident D gene assignment can be made. The origin of this receptor is a man between 18 and 35 years old in good health. Some clones in this sample may be carry-over from other donors' samples. Sequences were obtained from naive CD4+ T cells from PBMCs. What this sample's cell subset or site label stands for: CD45RA+ positively selected. The CDR3 is CAWMRESNTEAFF. The nucleotide sequence reads as follows: TGTGCCTGGATGAGAGAAAGTAACACTGAAGCTTTCTTT.